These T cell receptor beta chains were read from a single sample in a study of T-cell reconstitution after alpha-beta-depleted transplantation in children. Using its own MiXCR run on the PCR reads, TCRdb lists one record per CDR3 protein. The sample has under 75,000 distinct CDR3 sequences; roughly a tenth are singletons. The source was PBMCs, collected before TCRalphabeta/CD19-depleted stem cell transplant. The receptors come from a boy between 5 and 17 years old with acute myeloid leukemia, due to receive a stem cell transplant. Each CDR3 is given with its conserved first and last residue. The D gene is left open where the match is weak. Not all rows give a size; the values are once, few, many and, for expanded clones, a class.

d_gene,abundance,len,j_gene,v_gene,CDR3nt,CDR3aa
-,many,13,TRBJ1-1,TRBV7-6,TGTGCCAGCAGCCCCGCGACGAACACTGAAGCTTTCTTT,CASSPATNTEAFF
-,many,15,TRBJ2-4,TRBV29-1,TGCAGCGTTGTAGGCAGACTCTTAGCCAAAAACATTCAGTACTTC,CSVVGRLLAKNIQYF
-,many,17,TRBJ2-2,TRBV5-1,TGCGCCAGCAGCTCGATTAGGGTGCGGACTAACACCGGGGAGCTGTTTTTT,CASSSIRVRTNTGELFF
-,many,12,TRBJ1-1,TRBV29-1,TGCAGCGCCCGACAAACGAACACTGAAGCTTTCTTT,CSARQTNTEAFF
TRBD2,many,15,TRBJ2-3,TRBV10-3,TGTGCCATCAGTGATTGGCGGGAGTCTACAAAGACGCAGTATTTT,CAISDWRESTKTQYF
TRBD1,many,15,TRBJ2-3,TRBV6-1,TGTGCCAGCGCCCCATTGAGACAGGGCTCAGATACGCAGTATTTT,CASAPLRQGSDTQYF
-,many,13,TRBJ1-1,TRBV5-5,TGTGCCAGCAGCTTGGACGGGTACACTGAAGCTTTCTTT,CASSLDGYTEAFF
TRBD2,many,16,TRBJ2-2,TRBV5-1,TGCGCCAGCAGCTCTGGGACTAGCGGGAGTGTCGGGGAGCTGTTTTTT,CASSSGTSGSVGELFF
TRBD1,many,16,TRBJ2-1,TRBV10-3,TGTGCCATCAGTGCAACCGGGACAGAGTCTTTAGAGGGGCAGTTCTTC,CAISATGTESLEGQFF
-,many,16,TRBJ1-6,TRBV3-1,TGTGCCAGCGGACTAAACACCGGGACCTTTAGGTCACCCCTCCACTTT,CASGLNTGTFRSPLHF
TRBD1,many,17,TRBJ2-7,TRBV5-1,TGCGCCAGCAGCTTGGCCTTCAGACAGGGGTTTTCCTACGAGCAGTACTTC,CASSLAFRQGFSYEQYF
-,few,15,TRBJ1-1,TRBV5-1,TGCGCCAGCAGCTTGAGCCCCAGATCGAACACTGAAGCTTTCTTT,CASSLSPRSNTEAFF
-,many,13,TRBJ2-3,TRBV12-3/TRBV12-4,TGTGCCAGCAGAGGTTCGGTCACAGATACGCAGTATTTT,CASRGSVTDTQYF
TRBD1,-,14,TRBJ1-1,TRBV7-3,TGTTCCAGCAGTTTGACAGGGAAGAGCACTGAAGCTTTCTTT,CSSSLTGKSTEAFF
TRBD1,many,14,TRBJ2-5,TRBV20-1,TGCAGTGCCGTCACTCAGGGGGCCCAAGAGACCCAGTACTTC,CSAVTQGAQETQYF
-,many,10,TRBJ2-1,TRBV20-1,TGCAGTGCTAGTTTAGATGAGCAGTTCTTC,CSASLDEQFF
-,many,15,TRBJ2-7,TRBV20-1,TGCAGTGCTAGAGAATTGGACTCCCAGCTCTACGAGCAGTACTTC,CSARELDSQLYEQYF
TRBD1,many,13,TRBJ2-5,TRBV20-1,TGCAGTGCCAGCGAAGGGGGCTGGGAGACCCAGTACTTC,CSASEGGWETQYF
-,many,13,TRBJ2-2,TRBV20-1,TGCAGTGCTACGGACGCACTCGGCGGGGAGCTGTTTTTT,CSATDALGGELFF
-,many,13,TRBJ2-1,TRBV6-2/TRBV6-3,TGTGCCAGCAGAACCACAAACTACAATGAGCAGTTCTTC,CASRTTNYNEQFF
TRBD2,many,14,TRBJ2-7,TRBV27,TGTGCCAGCAGTTCATCTAGCGGGCCCTACGAGCAGTACTTC,CASSSSSGPYEQYF
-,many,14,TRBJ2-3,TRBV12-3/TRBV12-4,TGTGCCAGCAACCCGACCGCTAGCACAGATACGCAGTATTTT,CASNPTASTDTQYF
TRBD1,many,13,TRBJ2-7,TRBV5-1,TGCGCCAGCAGCCAGGGACAGACCTACGAGCAGTACTTC,CASSQGQTYEQYF
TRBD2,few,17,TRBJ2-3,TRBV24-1,TGTGCCACCAGTGATCTCGGACTAGCGGGAGGAACAGATACGCAGTATTTT,CATSDLGLAGGTDTQYF
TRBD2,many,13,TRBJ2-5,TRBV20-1,TGCAGGCCCACTAGCGGGAGCGCGGAGACCCAGTACTTC,CRPTSGSAETQYF
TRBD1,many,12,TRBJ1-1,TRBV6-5,TGTGCCAGCAGTCGGACAGGGCGGGAAGCTTTCTTT,CASSRTGREAFF
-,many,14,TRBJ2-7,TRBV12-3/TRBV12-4,TGTGCCAGCAGTTTCACAGGGAGCTCCTACGAGCAGTACTTC,CASSFTGSSYEQYF
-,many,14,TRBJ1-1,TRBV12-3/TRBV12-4,TGTGCCAGCAGTTTGGTCAGTGGGAACACTGAAGCTTTCTTT,CASSLVSGNTEAFF
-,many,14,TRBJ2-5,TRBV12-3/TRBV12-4,TGTGCCAGCAGTTGGCAGTCGGGTGGAGAGACCCAGTACTTC,CASSWQSGGETQYF
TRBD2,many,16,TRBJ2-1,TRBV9,TGTGCCAGCAGCGTAGGCCCTAGCGGGAGTCGCAATGAGCAGTTCTTC,CASSVGPSGSRNEQFF
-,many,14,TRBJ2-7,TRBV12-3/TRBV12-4,TGTGCCAGCAGGCCGGGACACTCCTCCTACGAGCAGTACTTC,CASRPGHSSYEQYF
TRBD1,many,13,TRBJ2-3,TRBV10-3,TGTGCCATCTCCGGACAGGGGGAGGATACGCAGTATTTT,CAISGQGEDTQYF
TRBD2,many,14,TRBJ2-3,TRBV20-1,TGCAGTGCCACAGGGACTAGCGGGAGACATACGCAGTATTTT,CSATGTSGRHTQYF
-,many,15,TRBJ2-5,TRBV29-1,TGCAGCGTTGGACAAGCTTGGGGGAGGAAAGAGACCCAGTACTTC,CSVGQAWGRKETQYF
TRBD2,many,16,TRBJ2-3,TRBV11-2,TGTGCCAGCAGCTTAGATCCAGCGGGGTTGCCAGATACGCAGTATTTT,CASSLDPAGLPDTQYF
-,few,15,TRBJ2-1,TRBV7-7,TGTGCTAGCAGCCCCGGGACCAGCAAGTACAATGAGCAGTTCTTC,CASSPGTSKYNEQFF
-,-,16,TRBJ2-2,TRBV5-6,TGTGCCAGCAGCTCGGGGCTCTCCGGGCGGACCGGGGAGCTGTTTTTT,CASSSGLSGRTGELFF
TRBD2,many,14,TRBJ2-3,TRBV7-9,TGTGCCAGCAGCTTACGGCGGGAGGGGGATACGCAGTATTTT,CASSLRREGDTQYF
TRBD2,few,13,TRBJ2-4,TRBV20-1,TGCAGTGCTAGCGGGAGGGCTACAAACATTCAGTACTTC,CSASGRATNIQYF
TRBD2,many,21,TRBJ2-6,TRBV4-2,TGTGCCAGCAGCCAAGAACCCCTCGGACTAGCGGGGGACTCTGGGGCCAACGTCCTGACTTTC,CASSQEPLGLAGDSGANVLTF
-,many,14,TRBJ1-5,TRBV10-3,TGTGCCATCAGTGCGACAGATAGCAATCAGCCCCAGCATTTT,CAISATDSNQPQHF